This T cell receptor beta chain was identified during a study of technical replicates of blood from a handful of donors. The assay was immunoSEQ multiplex PCR, and TCRdb's table has in-frame clones only and misses some. The sample has some 11,000 clones, approximately 94% seen once; the top ten hold 7.2%. This CDR3 spans 15 amino acids. With V trimmed by 5 bases and J by 5 bases, 12 bases remained unmatched. CDR1 and CDR2 from the germline V gene are SGHVS and FNYEAQ. Concerning this clone: Other DNA sequences of this sample code for an identical CDR3.

The TCR sequence derives from a human donor in good health. The sequencing input was PBMCs. The V and J genes are TRBV7-6 and TRBJ2-7; TRBD2 matches at 7 bases. CDR3 region: CASSPPLAGVHEQYF. CDR3 bases: TGTGCCAGCAGCCCCCCTCTGGCGGGAGTCCACGAGCAGTACTTC.